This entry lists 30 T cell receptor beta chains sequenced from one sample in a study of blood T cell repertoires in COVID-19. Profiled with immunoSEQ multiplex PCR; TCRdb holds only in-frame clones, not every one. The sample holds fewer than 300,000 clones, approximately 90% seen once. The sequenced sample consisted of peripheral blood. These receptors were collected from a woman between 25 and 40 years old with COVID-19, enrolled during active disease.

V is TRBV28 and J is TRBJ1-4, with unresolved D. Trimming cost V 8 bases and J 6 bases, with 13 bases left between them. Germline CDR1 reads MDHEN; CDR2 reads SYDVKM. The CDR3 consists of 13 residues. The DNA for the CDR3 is TGTGCCAGCGCCATGGCAGTACATGAAAAACTGTTTTTT. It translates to CASAMAVHEKLFF.

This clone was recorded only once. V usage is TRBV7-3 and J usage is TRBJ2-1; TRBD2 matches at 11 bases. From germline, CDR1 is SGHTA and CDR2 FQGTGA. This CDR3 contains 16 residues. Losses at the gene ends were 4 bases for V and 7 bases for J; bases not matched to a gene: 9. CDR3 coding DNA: TGTGCCAGCAGCTCGGGGACTAGCGGAGGAGGGAATGAGCAGTTCTTC. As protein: CASSSGTSGGGNEQFF.

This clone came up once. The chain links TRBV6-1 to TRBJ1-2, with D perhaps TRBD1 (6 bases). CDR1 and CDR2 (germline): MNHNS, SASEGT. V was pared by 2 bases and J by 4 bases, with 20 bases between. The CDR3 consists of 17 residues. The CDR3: CASSEFLRGGRAYGYTF. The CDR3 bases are TGTGCCAGCAGTGAATTTTTACGCGGGGGCAGGGCCTATGGCTACACCTTC.

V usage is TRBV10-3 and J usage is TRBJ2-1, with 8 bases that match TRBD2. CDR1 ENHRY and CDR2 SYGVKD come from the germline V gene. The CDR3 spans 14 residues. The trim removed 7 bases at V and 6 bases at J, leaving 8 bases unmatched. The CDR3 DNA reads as TGTGCCATCAACCCGGGACTAGACGCCAATGAGCAGTTCTTC. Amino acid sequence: CAINPGLDANEQFF.

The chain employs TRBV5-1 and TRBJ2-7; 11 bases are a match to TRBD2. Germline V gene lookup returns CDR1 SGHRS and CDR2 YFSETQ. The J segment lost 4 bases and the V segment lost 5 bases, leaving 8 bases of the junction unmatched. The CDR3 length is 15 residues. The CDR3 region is CASRSGLAGGYEQYF. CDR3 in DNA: TGCGCCAGCAGATCAGGGCTAGCGGGGGGTTACGAGCAGTACTTC.

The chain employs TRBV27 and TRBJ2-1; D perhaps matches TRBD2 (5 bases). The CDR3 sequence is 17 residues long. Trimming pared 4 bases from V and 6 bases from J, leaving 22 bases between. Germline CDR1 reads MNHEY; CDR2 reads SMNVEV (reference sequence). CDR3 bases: TGTGCCAGCAGTTCCCCTCTAGGGAGAAGAATGGGCAATGAGCAGTTCTTC. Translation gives CASSSPLGRRMGNEQFF.

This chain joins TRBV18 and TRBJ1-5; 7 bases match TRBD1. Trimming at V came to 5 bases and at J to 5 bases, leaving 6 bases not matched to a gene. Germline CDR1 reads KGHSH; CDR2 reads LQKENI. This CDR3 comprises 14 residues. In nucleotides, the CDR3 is TGTGCCAGCTCATTGGGACAGCCGGATCAGCCCCAGCATTTT. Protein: CASSLGQPDQPQHF.

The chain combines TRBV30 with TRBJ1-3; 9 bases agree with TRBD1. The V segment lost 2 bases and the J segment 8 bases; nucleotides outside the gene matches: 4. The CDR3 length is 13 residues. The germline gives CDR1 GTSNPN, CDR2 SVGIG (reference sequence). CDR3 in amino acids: CAWSPGTGYTIYF. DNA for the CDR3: TGTGCCTGGAGTCCCGGGACAGGGTACACCATATATTTT.

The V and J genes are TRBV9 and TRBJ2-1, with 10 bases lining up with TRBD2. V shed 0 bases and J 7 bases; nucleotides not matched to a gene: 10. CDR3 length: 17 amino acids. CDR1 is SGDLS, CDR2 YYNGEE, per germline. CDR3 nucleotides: TGTGCCAGCAGCGTAGGTCGGCTAGCGGGAGTCTATAATGAGCAGTTCTTC. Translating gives CASSVGRLAGVYNEQFF.

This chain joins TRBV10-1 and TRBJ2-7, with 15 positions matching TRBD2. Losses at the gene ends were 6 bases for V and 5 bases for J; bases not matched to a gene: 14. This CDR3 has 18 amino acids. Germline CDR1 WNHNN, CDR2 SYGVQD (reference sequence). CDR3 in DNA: TGCGCCAGCAGAAAGACAGGGGGACTAGCGGGAGGTATGAACGAGCAGTACTTC. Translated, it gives CASRKTGGLAGGMNEQYF.

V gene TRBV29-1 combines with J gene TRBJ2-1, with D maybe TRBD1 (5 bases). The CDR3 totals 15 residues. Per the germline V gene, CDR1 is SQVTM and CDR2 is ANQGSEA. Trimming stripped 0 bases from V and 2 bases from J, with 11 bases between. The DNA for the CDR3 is TGCAGCGTTGAAGACTCCTCGACAGCCTACAATGAGCAGTTCTTC. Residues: CSVEDSSTAYNEQFF.

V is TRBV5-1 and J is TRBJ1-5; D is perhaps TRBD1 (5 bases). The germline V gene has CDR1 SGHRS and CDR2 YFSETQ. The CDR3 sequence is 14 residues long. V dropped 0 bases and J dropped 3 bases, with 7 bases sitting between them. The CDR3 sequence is CASSLGGPNQPQHF. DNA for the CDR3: TGCGCCAGCAGCTTGGGGGGCCCCAATCAGCCCCAGCATTTT.

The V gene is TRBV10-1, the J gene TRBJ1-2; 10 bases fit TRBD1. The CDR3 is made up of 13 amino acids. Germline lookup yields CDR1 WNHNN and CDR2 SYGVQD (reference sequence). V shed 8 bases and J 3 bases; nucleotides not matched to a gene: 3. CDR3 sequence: CASVTGGDYGYTF. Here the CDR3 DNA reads TGCGCCAGCGTGACAGGGGGCGACTATGGCTACACCTTC.

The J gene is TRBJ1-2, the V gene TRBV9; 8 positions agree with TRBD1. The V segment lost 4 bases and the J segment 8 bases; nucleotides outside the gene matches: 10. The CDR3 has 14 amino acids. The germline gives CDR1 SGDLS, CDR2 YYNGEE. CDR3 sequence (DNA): TGTGCCAGCAGCTCCCATGGACAGGGTGGAGGCTACACCTTC. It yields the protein CASSSHGQGGGYTF.

CDR3 in amino acids: CASSIGHQNTEAFF. The CDR3 DNA reads as TGTGCCAGTAGTATAGGACACCAGAACACTGAAGCTTTCTTT. The chain is built from TRBV19 and TRBJ1-1; no clear D gene. V lost 1 base to trimming and J lost 1 base, with 7 bases between them. The CDR3 length is 14 residues. The germline gives CDR1 LNHDA, CDR2 SQIVND (reference sequence).

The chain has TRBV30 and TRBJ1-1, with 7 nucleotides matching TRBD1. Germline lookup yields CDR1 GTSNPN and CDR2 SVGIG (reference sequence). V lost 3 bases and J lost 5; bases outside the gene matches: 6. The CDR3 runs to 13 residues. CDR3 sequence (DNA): TGTGCCTGGAGAGCAGGGGGGAATACTGAAGCTTTCTTT. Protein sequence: CAWRAGGNTEAFF.

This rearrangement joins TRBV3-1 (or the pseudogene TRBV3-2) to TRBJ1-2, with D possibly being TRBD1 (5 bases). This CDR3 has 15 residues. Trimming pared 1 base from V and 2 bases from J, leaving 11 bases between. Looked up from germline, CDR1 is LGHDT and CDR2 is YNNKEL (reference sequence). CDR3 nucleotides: TGTGCCAGCAGCCAAGTCAGGCAGGGCAACTATGGCTACACCTTC. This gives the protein CASSQVRQGNYGYTF.

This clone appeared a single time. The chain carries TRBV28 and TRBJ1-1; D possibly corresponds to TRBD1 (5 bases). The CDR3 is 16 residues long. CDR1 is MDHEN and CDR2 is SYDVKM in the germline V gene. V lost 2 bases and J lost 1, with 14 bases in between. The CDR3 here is CASSLRRGGKNTEAFF. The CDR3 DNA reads TGTGCCAGCAGTTTACGGAGGGGCGGGAAGAACACTGAAGCTTTCTTT.

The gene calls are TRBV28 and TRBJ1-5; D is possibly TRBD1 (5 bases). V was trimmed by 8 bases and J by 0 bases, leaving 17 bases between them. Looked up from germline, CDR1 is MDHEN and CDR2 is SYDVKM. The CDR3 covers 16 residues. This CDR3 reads CASGVYGAYSNQPQHF. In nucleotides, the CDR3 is TGTGCCAGCGGCGTTTATGGGGCCTATAGCAATCAGCCCCAGCATTTT.

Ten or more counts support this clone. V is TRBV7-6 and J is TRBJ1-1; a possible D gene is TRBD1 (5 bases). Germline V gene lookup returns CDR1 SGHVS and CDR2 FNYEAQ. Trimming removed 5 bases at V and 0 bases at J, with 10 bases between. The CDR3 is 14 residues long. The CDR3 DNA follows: TGTGCCAGCAGCCCTACAGGATTGAACACTGAAGCTTTCTTT. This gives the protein CASSPTGLNTEAFF.

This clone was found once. CDR3 amino acids: CASRYGQGGNYGYTF. The CDR3, as DNA: TGCGCCAGCAGATACGGACAGGGAGGGAACTATGGCTACACCTTC. The chain employs TRBV5-1 and TRBJ1-2; 8 nucleotides match TRBD1. This CDR3 comprises 15 residues. With V trimmed by 5 bases and J by 2 bases, 8 bases remained unmatched. In germline, CDR1 is SGHRS, CDR2 YFSETQ.

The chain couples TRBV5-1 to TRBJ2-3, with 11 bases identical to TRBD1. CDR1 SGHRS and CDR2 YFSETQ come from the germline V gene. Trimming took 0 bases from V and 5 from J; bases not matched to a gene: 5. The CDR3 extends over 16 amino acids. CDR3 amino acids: CASSLAGTGGVDTQYF. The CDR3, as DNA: TGCGCCAGCAGCTTGGCCGGGACAGGGGGTGTAGATACGCAGTATTTT.

DNA of the CDR3: TGTGCCAGCAGCGTCCACAGGGACCGCTATGGCTACACCTTC. Protein product: CASSVHRDRYGYTF. The rearrangement links TRBV7-9 to TRBJ1-2; a weak D match, TRBD1 (6 bases). Germline V gene sequence: CDR1 SEHNR, CDR2 FQNEAQ (reference sequence). The CDR3 has 14 amino acids. Trimming left V 5 bases short and J 4 bases short, with 14 bases between.

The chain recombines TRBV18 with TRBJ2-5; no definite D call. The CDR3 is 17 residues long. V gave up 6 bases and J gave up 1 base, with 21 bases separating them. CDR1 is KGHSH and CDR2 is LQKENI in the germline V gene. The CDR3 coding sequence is TGTGCCAGCTCCCCAAACCGTTTAGCAGCTACCCAAGAGACCCAGTACTTC. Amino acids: CASSPNRLAATQETQYF.

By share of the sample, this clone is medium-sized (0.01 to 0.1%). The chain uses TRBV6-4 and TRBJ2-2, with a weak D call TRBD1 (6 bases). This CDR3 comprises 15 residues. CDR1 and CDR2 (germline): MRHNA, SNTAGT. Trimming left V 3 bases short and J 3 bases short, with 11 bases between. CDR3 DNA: TGTGCCAGCAGTGAATTGGGGGCGGACACCGGGGAGCTGTTTTTT. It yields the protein CASSELGADTGELFF.

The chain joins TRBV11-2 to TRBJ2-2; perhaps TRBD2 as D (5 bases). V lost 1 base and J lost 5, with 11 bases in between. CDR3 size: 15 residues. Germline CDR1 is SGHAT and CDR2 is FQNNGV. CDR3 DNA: TGTGCCAGCAGCTTAGCGGCAGGAGGTACCGGGGAGCTGTTTTTT. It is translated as CASSLAAGGTGELFF.

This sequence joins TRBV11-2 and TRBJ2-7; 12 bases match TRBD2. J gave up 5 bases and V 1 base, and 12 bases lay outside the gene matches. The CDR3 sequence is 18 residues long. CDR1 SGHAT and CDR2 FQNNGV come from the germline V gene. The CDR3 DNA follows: TGTGCCAGCAGCTTAGTAGCCCACCAAACTAGCGGGAGGAACGAGCAGTACTTC. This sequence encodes CASSLVAHQTSGRNEQYF.

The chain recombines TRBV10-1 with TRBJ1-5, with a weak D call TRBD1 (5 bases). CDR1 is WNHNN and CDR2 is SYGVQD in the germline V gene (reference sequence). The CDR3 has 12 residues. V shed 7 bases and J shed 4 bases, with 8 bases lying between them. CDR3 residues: CASTNRNQPQHF. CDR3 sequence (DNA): TGCGCCAGCACCAACAGGAATCAGCCCCAGCATTTT.

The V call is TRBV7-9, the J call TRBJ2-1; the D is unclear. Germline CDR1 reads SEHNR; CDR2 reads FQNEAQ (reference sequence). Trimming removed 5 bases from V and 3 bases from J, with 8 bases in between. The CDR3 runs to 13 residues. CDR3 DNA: TGTGCCAGCAGCCCAGGTAGCTACAATGAGCAGTTCTTC. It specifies CASSPGSYNEQFF.

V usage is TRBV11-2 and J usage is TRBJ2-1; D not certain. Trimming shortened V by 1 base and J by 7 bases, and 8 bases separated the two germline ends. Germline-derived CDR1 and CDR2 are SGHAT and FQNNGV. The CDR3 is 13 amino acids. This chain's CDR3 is CASSLGAGNEQFF. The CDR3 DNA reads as TGTGCCAGCAGCTTAGGGGCAGGTAATGAGCAGTTCTTC.